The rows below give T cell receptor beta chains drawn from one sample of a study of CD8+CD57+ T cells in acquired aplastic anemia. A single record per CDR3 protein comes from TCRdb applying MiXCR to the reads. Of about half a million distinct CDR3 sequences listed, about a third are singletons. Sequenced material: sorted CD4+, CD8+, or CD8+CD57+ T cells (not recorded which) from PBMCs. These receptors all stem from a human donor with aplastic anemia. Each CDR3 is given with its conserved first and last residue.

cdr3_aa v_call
CASSPRGPFGYEQYF TRBV7-8
CASSARQGTAIGNTIYF TRBV9
CASARDRGNQPQHF TRBV2
CASSLTGGAYGYTF TRBV7-9
CATSRVVSAGSETQYF TRBV15
CASSLGRDGQETQYF TRBV7-2
CASSMNGRAVVDNEKLFF TRBV19
CASSLVAEGVSSYGYTF TRBV7-2
CASSVVGQGNYGYTF TRBV6-1
CSGISTSGYEQYF TRBV29-1
CASSPLGSEQYF TRBV14
CASSLKVAEYNEQFF TRBV11-2
CSASGESSTDTQYF TRBV20-1